The 7 T cell receptor beta chains below were found in one sample sequenced in a study of blood T cells in healthy people across ages. A second PCR, run for about 7 to 11 cycles, used a sample-barcoded 5' primer plus a J-beta primer mix. Using its own MiXCR run on the 5' RACE reads, TCRdb lists one record per CDR3 protein. The sample lists about 1.1 million distinct CDR3 sequences, more than 30% occurring once. The sample taken for sequencing was blood. Every receptor here comes from a man younger than 30 in good health.

The genes are TRBV3-1 and TRBJ2-1, with D uncertain. The CDR3 totals 15 residues. The germline V gene encodes CDR1 LGHDT and CDR2 YNNKEL (reference sequence). The V and J ends lost 0 bases and 10 bases respectively, with 16 bases between them. The CDR3 is CASSQDARVNHEQFF. DNA of the CDR3: TGTGCCAGCAGCCAAGATGCCCGGGTTAATCACGAGCAGTTCTTC.

This rearrangement joins TRBV5-1 to TRBJ1-2; the match to TRBD1 covers 8 bases. Germline V CDR1 and CDR2: SGHRS, YFSETQ. The V and J ends lost 3 bases and 2 bases, in that order; junction bases with no gene match: 9. The CDR3 contains 16 residues. CDR3 bases: TGCGCCAGCAGCTCCTCCGTGGACAGGGCGAACTATGGCTACACCTTC. As protein: CASSSSVDRANYGYTF.

The chain couples TRBV10-3 to TRBJ1-4; 8 bases line up with TRBD1. The trim removed 6 bases at V and 3 bases at J, leaving 3 bases unmatched. There are 14 residues in the CDR3. Germline CDR1 ENHRY, CDR2 SYGVKD. Here the CDR3 DNA reads TGTGCCATCAGCGGACAGGGACCTAATGAAAAACTGTTTTTT. Translated: CAISGQGPNEKLFF.

The chain carries TRBV9 and TRBJ2-7; 9 bases line up with TRBD2. With 0 bases clipped from V and 4 bases from J, the junction kept 5 bases outside the gene matches. This CDR3 is built from 15 residues. Germline-derived CDR1 and CDR2 are SGDLS and YYNGEE. The CDR3 loop is CASSVGAAGGYEQYF. CDR3 in DNA: TGTGCCAGCAGCGTAGGCGCAGCGGGGGGTTACGAGCAGTACTTC.

This clonotype was seen at least ten times. The chain uses TRBV5-1 and TRBJ2-1; D is uncertain. Deletions cut 5 bases from V and 9 bases from J, with 21 bases between. The CDR3 is 15 residues long. Germline values: CDR1 SGHRS, CDR2 YFSETQ. This CDR3 reads CASRSDILINGEQFF. As DNA, the CDR3 is TGCGCCAGCAGGTCCGACATCCTTATTAACGGTGAGCAGTTCTTC.

V is TRBV14 and J is TRBJ2-3; TRBD2 matches 10 bases. J lost 3 bases, V lost 5 bases, and 8 bases had no gene match. CDR1 SGHDN and CDR2 FVKESK come from the germline V gene. The CDR3 runs 16 residues. This CDR3 reads CASSFSGGAVTDTQYF. The CDR3 region has the DNA TGTGCCAGCAGCTTCAGCGGGGGGGCCGTTACAGATACGCAGTATTTT.

In its sample, this clonotype was seen a few times. The gene calls are TRBV9 and TRBJ1-6, with TRBD1 as a possible D gene (5 bases). V was shortened by 3 bases and J by 5 bases, with 9 bases between the two germline ends. Per germline, CDR1 SGDLS and CDR2 YYNGEE. This CDR3 spans 14 amino acids. CDR3 DNA: TGTGCCAGCAGCGCGCAGGGCAATAATTCACCCCTCCACTTT. Translating gives CASSAQGNNSPLHF.